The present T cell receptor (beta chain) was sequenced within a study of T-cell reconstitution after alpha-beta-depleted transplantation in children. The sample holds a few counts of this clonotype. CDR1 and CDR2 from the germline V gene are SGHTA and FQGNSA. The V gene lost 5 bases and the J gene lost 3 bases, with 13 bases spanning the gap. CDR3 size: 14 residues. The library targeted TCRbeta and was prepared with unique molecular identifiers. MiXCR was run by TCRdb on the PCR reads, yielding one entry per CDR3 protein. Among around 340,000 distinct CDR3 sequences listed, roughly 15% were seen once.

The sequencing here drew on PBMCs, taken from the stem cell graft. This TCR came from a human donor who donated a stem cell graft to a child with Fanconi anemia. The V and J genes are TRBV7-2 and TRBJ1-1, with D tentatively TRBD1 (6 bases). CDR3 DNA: TGTGCCAGCAGCCTGACTCAGGGGTACACTGAAGCTTTCTTT. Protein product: CASSLTQGYTEAFF. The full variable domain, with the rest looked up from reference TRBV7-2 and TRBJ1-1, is GAGVSQSPSNKVTEKGKDVELRCDPISGHTALYWYRQSLGQGLEFLIYFQGNSAPDKSGLPSDRFSAERTGGSVSTLTIQRTQQEDSAVYLCASSLTQGYTEAFFGQGTRLTVV.